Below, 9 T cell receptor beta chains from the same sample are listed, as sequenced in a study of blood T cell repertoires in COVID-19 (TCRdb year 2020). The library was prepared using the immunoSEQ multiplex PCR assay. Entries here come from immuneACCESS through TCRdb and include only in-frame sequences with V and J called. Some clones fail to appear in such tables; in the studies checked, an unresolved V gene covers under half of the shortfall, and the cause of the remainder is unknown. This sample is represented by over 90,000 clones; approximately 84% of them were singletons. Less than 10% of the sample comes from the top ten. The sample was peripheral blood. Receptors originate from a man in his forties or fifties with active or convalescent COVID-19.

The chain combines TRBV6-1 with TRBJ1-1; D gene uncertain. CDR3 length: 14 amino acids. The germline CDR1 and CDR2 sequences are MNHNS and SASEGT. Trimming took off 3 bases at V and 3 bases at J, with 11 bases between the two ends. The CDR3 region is CASSDTPRDTEAFF. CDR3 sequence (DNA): TGTGCCAGCAGTGACACCCCTCGGGACACTGAAGCTTTCTTT.

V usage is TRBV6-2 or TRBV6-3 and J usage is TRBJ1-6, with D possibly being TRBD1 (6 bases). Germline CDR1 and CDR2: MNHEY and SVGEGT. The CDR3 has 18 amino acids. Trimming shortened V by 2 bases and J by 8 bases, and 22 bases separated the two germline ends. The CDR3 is CASSYRDPNRVFDSPLHF. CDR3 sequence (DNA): TGTGCCAGCAGTTACCGGGACCCTAACAGGGTCTTCGATTCACCCCTCCACTTT.

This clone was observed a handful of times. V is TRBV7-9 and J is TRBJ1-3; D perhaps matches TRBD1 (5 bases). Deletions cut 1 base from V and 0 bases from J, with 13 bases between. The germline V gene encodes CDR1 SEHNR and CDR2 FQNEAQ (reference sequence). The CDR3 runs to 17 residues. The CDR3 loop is CASSLGAGDYSGNTIYF. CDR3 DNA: TGTGCCAGCAGCTTAGGGGCGGGGGATTACTCTGGAAACACCATATATTTT.

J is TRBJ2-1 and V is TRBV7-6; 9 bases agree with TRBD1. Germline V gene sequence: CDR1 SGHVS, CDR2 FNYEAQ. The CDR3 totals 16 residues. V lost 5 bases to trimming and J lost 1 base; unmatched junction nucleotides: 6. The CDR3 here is CASSRSGQGSYNEQFF. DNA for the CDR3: TGTGCCAGCAGCCGTAGCGGACAGGGGTCCTACAATGAGCAGTTCTTC.

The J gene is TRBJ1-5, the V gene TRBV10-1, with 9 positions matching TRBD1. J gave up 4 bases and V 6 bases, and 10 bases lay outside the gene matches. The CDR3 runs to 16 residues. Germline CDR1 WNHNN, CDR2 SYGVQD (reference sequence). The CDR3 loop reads CASRLPTGTGNQPQHF. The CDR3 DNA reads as TGCGCCAGCAGGCTTCCGACCGGGACAGGGAATCAGCCCCAGCATTTT.

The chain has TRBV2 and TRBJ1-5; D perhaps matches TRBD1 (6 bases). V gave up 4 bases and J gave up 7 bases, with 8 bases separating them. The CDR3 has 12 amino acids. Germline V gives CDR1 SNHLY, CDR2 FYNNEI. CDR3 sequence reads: CASSGTEQPQHF. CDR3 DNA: TGTGCCAGCAGTGGGACAGAACAGCCCCAGCATTTT.

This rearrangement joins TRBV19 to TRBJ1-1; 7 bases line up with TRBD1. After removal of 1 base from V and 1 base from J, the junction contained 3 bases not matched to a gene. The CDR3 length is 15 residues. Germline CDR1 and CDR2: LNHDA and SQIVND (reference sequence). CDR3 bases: TGTGCCAGTAGTATAGGGACAGGAGCGAACACTGAAGCTTTCTTT. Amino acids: CASSIGTGANTEAFF.

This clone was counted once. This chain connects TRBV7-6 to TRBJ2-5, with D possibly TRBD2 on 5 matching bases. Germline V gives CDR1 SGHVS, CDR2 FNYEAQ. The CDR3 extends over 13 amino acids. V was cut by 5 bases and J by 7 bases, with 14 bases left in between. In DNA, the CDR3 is TGTGCCAGCAGCCGGGATTCGTTGGGGACCCAGTACTTC. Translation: CASSRDSLGTQYF. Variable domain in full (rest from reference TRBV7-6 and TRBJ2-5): GAGVSQSPRYKVTKRGQDVALRCDPISGHVSLYWYRQALGQGPEFLTYFNYEAQQDKSGLPNDRFSAERPEGSISTLTIQRTEQRDSAMYRCASSRDSLGTQYFGPGTRLLVL.

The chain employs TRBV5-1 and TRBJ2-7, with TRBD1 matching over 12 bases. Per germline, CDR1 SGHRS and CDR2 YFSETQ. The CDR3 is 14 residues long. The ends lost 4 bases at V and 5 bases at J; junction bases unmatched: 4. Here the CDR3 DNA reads TGCGCCAGCAGCGGGGGACAGGGGGCTGACGAGCAGTACTTC. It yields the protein CASSGGQGADEQYF.